One T cell receptor (beta chain) is described in this entry. What it binds is not known. This entry comes from a study of blood T cells in healthy people across ages. Study outcomes and limitations: Fewer expanded clones and more diversity marked long-lived versus aged donors. The study regarded diversity estimates from one million T cells as underestimates.

Combining a sample-barcoded 5' primer with a J-beta primer mix, a second PCR ran for roughly 6 to 12 cycles. Through a template-switch adaptor with 12 random nucleotides, each cDNA molecule received a tag. TCRdb redid the calling of the 5' RACE reads with MiXCR, one entry per CDR3 protein. The repertoire holds over a million distinct CDR3 sequences, with around 40% as singletons. Every donor contributed about 10 milliliters of peripheral blood by blood draw. The TCR originated in a woman between 18 and 29 years old in good health. The sequencing sample was made of blood.

The CDR3 is CSVVVSAYNEQFF. The CDR3 DNA reads as TGCAGCGTTGTAGTCAGCGCCTACAATGAGCAGTTCTTC. The rearrangement links TRBV29-1 to TRBJ2-1; D uncertain. The germline gives CDR1 SQVTM, CDR2 ANQGSEA. The V and J ends lost 4 bases and 2 bases respectively, with 9 bases between them. This CDR3 has 13 amino acids.